This T cell receptor beta chain is drawn from a study of cytomegalovirus exposure and HLA in healthy donors. The PCR ran on 60 Vbeta and 13 Jbeta primers. Original methodology: In a later analysis, some 10 million of approximately 81 million unique beta chains occurred in at least two donors. Sequencing used immunoSEQ multiplex PCR; TCRdb keeps in-frame clones, though not all of them. The D gene and trimming were derived from the DNA, and the V and J assignments and clone size from that table. The sample has fewer than 45,000 clones, over 90% seen once. At collection, donors were nominally healthy, but unrecorded immune exposures were probable. The study, taken as a whole, reports: Some TCR beta chains (roughly 160 of them) were listed as cytomegalovirus-associated. Productive status was seen about 87% or about 30% of the time for most TCR beta V segments in an earlier analysis.

Germline V gene sequence: CDR1 SEHNR, CDR2 FQNEAQ (reference sequence). This CDR3 region has 14 residues. Between the trimmed V and J ends, which lost 4 bases and 3 bases, there was a span of 10 bases. A note on this clone: Its antigen remains unidentified.

The rearrangement uses TRBV7-9 and TRBJ1-5; weak D call: TRBD1 (6 bases). The sequence was collected from a young woman in good health and CMV-seronegative. Sample: PBMCs. CDR3 DNA: TGTGCCAGCAGCTCCGGGACACCCAATCAGCCCCAGCATTTT. Amino acid sequence: CASSSGTPNQPQHF. The complete variable domain, with remaining parts taken from reference TRBV7-9 and TRBJ1-5, reads DTGVSQNPRHKITKRGQNVTFRCDPISEHNRLYWYRQTLGQGPEFLTYFQNEAQLEKSRLLSDRFSAERPKGSFSTLEIQRTEQGDSAMYLCASSSGTPNQPQHFGDGTRLSIL.